Below, 3 T cell receptor beta chains from the same sample are listed, as sequenced in a study of CD4 T cells in relation to SARS-CoV-2 and coronaviruses. For these TCRs, the target antigens are not known. Sequencing was performed with immunoSEQ multiplex PCR; in TCRdb, only in-frame clones are kept and a portion is missing. The sample carries 20,000 or so clones, 78% recorded once. Unexposed donor CD4+ T cells date from 2011-2018, before the COVID-19 pandemic. After ten to eleven days of culture, CD4+ T cells were isolated. The sequencing sample was made of CD4+ T cells from PBMCs, cultured in vitro. The receptors stem from a human donor in good health.

The chain combines TRBV9 with TRBJ2-7; the match to TRBD2 covers 12 bases. The CDR3 has 17 amino acids. Trimming removed 0 bases from V and 0 bases from J; junction bases left unmatched: 4. Germline V CDR1 and CDR2: SGDLS, YYNGEE. CDR3 sequence (DNA): TGTGCCAGCAGCGTAGGGACTAGCGGGGCCAACTCCTACGAGCAGTACTTC. Translating gives CASSVGTSGANSYEQYF.

This clone was seen just once. V gene TRBV5-1 combines with J gene TRBJ1-1; no clear D. CDR1 is SGHRS, CDR2 YFSETQ, per germline. V lost 3 bases, J lost 8 bases, and 23 bases lay in between. There are 16 residues in the CDR3. CDR3 DNA sequence: TGCGCCAGCAGCTATTTGGTCCGATCCCAAGGTCGGGAAGCTTTCTTT. This gives the protein CASSYLVRSQGREAFF.

The gene calls are TRBV6-1 and TRBJ1-5; tentative D call: TRBD1 (5 bases). Trimming pared 1 base from V and 0 bases from J, leaving 13 bases between. Germline loops: CDR1 MNHNS, CDR2 SASEGT. This CDR3 has 17 residues. CDR3 coding DNA: TGTGCCAGCAGTGAAGGGGGCAGTACCGATAGCAATCAGCCCCAGCATTTT. It is translated as CASSEGGSTDSNQPQHF.